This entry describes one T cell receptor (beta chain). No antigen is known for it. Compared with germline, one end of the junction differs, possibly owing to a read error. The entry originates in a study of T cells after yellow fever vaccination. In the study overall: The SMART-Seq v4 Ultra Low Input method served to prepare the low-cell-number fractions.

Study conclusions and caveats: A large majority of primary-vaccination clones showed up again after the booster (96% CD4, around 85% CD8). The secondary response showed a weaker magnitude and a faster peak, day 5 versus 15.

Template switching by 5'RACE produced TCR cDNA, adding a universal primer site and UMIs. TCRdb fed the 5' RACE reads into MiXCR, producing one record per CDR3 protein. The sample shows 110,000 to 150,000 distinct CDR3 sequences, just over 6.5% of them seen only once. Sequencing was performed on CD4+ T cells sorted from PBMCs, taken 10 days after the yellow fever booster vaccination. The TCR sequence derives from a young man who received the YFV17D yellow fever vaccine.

In nucleotides, the CDR3 is TGCGCCGGCAGCCAATTTCTGGGGACAGGGGGCGGCGGGGAGCTGTTTTTT. Amino acid sequence: CAGSQFLGTGGGGELFF. The gene calls are TRBV4-3 and TRBJ2-2, with TRBD1 matching 12 bases. The V gene's germline CDR1 is LGHNA and CDR2 YSLEER. The CDR3 runs to 17 residues.